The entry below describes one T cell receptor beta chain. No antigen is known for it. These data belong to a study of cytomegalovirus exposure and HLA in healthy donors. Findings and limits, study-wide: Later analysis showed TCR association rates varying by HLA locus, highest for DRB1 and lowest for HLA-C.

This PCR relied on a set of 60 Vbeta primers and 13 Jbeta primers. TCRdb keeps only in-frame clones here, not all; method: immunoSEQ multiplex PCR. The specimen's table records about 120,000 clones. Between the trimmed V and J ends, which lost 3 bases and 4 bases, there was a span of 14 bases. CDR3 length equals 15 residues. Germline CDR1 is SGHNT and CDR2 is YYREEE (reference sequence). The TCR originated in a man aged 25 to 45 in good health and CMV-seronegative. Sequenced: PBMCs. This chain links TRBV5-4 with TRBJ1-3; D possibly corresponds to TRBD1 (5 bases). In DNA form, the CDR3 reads TGTGCCAGCAGCTCCCAGGGTCTGCACGGAAACACCATATATTTT. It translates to CASSSQGLHGNTIYF.